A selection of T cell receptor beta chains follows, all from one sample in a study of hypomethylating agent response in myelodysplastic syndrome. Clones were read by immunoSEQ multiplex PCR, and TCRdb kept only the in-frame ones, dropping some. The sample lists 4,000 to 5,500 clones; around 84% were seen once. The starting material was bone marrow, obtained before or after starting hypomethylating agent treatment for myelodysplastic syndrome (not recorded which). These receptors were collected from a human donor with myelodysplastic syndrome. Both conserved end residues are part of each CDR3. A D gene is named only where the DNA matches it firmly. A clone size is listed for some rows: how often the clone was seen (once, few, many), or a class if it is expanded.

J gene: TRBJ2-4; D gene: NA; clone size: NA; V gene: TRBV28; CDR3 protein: CASSLTSPDIQYF; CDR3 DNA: TGTGCCAGCAGTTTAACTAGTCCTGACATTCAGTACTTC
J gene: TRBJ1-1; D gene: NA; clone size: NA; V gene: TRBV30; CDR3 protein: CAFDRRGTEAFF; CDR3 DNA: TGTGCCTTTGACAGGCGGGGGACTGAAGCTTTCTTT
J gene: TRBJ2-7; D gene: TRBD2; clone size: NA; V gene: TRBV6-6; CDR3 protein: CASSPAFSGSEQYF; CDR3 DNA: TGTGCCAGCAGTCCCGCCTTCAGCGGGAGTGAGCAGTACTTC
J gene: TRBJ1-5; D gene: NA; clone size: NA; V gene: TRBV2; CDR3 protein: CASSGQINQPQHF; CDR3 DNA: TGTGCCAGCAGCGGACAGATCAATCAGCCCCAGCATTTT
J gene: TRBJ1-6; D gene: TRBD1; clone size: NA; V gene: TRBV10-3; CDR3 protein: CATGQGADSPLHF; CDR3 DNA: TGTGCCACCGGACAGGGGGCCGATTCACCCCTCCACTTT
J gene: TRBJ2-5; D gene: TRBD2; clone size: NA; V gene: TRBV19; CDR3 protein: CASSTRLAGVEETQYF; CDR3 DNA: TGTGCCAGTAGTACCCGACTAGCGGGAGTGGAAGAGACCCAGTACTTC
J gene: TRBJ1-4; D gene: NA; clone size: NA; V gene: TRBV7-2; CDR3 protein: CASSWTDEKLFF; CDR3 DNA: TGTGCCAGCAGCTGGACAGATGAAAAACTGTTTTTT
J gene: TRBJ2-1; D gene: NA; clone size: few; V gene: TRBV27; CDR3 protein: CASSLGSAGNEQFF; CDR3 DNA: TGTGCCAGCAGTTTAGGTAGCGCCGGGAATGAGCAGTTCTTC
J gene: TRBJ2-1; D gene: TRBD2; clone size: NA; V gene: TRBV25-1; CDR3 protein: CASSLRTSARDEQFF; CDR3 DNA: TGTGCCAGCAGTCTACGGACTAGCGCCAGAGATGAGCAGTTCTTC
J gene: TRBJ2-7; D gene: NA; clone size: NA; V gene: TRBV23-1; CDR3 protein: CAITVGEQYF; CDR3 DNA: TGCGCCATCACGGTGGGCGAGCAGTACTTC
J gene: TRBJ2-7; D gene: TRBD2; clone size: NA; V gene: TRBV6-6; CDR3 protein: CASSYGGSHTYEQYF; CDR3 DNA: TGTGCCAGCAGTTACGGCGGGAGTCACACCTACGAGCAGTACTTC
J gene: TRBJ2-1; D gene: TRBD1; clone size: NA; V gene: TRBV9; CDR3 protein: CASSVEGQGGNEQFF; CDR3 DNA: TGTGCCAGCAGCGTAGAGGGACAGGGTGGGAATGAGCAGTTCTTC
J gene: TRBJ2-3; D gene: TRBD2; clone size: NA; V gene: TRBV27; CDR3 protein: CASSLYGGGREGDTQYF; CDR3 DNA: TGTGCCAGCAGTTTATACGGGGGTGGGCGGGAGGGAGATACGCAGTATTTT
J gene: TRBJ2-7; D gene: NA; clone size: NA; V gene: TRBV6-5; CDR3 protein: CASSPRSPPYEQYF; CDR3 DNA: TGTGCCAGCAGTCCCAGGTCCCCTCCCTACGAGCAGTACTTC
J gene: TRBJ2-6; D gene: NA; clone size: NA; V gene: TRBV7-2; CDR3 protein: CASSSTLSGANVLTF; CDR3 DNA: TGTGCCAGCAGCTCGACCCTCTCTGGGGCCAACGTCCTGACTTTC
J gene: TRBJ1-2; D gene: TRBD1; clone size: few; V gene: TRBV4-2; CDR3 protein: CASSQGQGDGYTF; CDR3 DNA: TGTGCCAGCAGCCAAGGACAGGGGGATGGCTACACCTTC
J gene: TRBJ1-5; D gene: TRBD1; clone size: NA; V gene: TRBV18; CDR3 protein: CASSPTGGGQPQHF; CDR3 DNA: TGTGCCAGCTCACCTACAGGGGGCGGGCAGCCCCAGCATTTT
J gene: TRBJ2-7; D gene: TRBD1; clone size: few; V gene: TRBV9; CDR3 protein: CASSPGQGAPGEQYF; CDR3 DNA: TGTGCCAGCAGCCCGGGACAGGGGGCGCCCGGGGAGCAGTACTTC
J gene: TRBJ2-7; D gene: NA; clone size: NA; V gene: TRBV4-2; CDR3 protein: CASSQDGGRGREQYF; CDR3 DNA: TGTGCCAGCAGCCAAGACGGAGGAAGAGGGAGGGAGCAGTACTTC
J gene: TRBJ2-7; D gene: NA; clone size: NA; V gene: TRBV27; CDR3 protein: CASSLLIRGGPYEQYF; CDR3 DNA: TGTGCCAGCAGTTTATTAATCCGGGGCGGTCCCTACGAGCAGTACTTC
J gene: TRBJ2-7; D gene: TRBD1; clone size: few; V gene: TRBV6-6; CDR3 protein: CASSYPPGQSSYEQYF; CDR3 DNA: TGTGCCAGCAGTTACCCCCCGGGACAGAGCTCCTACGAGCAGTACTTC
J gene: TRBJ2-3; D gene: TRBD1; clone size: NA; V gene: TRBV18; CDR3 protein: CASSRQGVSDTQYF; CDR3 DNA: TGTGCCAGCTCACGACAGGGGGTATCGGATACGCAGTATTTT
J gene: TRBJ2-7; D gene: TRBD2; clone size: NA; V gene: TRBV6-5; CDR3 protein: CASSYSAGASYEQYF; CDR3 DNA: TGTGCCAGCAGTTACTCTGCGGGAGCTTCCTACGAGCAGTACTTC
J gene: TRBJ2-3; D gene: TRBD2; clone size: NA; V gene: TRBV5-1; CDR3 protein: CASMRGTFTDTQYF; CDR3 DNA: TGCGCCAGCATGCGGGGGACCTTCACAGATACGCAGTATTTT
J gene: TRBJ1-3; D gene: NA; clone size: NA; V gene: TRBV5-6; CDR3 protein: CASSLGGERSGNTIYF; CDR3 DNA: TGTGCCAGCAGCTTGGGGGGGGAACGATCTGGAAACACCATATATTTT
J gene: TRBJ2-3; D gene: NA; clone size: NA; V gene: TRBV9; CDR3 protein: CASSVGGGSADTQYF; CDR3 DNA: TGTGCCAGCAGCGTAGGAGGGGGGAGCGCAGATACGCAGTATTTT
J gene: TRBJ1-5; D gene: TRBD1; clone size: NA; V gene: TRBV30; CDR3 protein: CAWSVEFAGGGQPQHF; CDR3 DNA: TGTGCCTGGAGTGTCGAATTCGCAGGGGGTGGACAGCCCCAGCATTTT
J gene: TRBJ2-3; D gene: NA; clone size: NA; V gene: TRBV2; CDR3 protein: CASSTRTDTQYF; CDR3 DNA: TGTGCCAGCAGCACTAGAACAGATACGCAGTATTTT
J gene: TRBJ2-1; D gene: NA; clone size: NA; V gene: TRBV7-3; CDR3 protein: CASSAAGGEQFF; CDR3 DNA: TGTGCCAGCAGTGCAGCCGGCGGTGAGCAGTTCTTC
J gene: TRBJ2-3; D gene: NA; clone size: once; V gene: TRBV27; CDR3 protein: CASSLLRSRTDTQYF; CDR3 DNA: TGTGCCAGCAGTTTATTGCGGAGTCGCACAGATACGCAGTATTTT
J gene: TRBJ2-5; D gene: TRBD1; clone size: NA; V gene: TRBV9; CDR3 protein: CASSVGDRGQETQYF; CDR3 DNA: TGTGCCAGCAGCGTAGGGGACAGGGGACAAGAGACCCAGTACTTC
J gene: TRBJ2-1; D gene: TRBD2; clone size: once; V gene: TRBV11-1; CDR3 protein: CASSWTSGPYNEQFF; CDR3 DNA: TGTGCCAGCAGCTGGACTAGCGGGCCTTACAATGAGCAGTTCTTC
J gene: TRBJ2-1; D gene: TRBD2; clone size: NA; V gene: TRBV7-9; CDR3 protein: CASSGNSGREGEQFF; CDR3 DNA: TGTGCCAGCAGCGGTAATAGCGGGAGAGAGGGTGAGCAGTTCTTC
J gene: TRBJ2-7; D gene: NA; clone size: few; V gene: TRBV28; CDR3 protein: CASSPPWDEQYF; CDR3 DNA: TGTGCCAGCAGTCCTCCGTGGGACGAGCAGTACTTC
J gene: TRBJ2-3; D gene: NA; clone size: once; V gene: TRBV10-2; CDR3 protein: CASTSISRTDTQYF; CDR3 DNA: TGCGCCAGCACCTCCATTTCCCGCACAGATACGCAGTATTTT
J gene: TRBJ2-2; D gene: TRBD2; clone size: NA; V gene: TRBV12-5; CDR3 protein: CASGYGLDLELFF; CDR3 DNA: TGTGCTAGTGGTTACGGACTAGATTTGGAGCTGTTTTTT
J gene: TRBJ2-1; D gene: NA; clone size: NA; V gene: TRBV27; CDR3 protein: CASSSYREKGQFF; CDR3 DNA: TGTGCCAGCAGTAGCTACCGGGAGAAGGGGCAGTTCTTC
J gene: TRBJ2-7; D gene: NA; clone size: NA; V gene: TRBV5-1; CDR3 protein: CASSSQNYEQYF; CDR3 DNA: TGCGCCAGCAGTTCACAGAACTACGAGCAGTACTTC
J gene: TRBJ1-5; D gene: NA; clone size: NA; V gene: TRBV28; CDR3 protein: CASSLNPNQPQHF; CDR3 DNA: TGTGCCAGCAGTTTAAACCCCAATCAGCCCCAGCATTTT
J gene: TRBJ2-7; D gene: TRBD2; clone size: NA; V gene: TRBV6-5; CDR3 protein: CASSYGPSGTYEQYF; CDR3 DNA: TGTGCCAGCAGTTACGGGCCTAGCGGGACCTACGAGCAGTACTTC
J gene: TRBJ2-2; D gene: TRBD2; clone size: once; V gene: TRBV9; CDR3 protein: CASSVGEGTFRTSTPGELFF; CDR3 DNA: TGTGCCAGCAGCGTAGGGGAGGGGACATTCAGGACTAGCACCCCCGGGGAGCTGTTTTTT
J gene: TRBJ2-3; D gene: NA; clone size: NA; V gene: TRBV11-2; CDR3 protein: CASSLDSLTQYF; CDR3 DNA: TGTGCCAGCAGCTTAGACTCTCTTACGCAGTATTTT
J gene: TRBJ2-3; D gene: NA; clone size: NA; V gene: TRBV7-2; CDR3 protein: CASSPSPGSGADTQYF; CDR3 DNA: TGTGCCAGCAGCCCGAGCCCCGGGTCAGGGGCAGATACGCAGTATTTT
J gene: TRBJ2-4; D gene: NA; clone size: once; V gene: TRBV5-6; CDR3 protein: CASSSGLGEDLQYF; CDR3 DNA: TGTGCCAGCAGCTCCGGTCTAGGGGAAGACCTTCAGTACTTC
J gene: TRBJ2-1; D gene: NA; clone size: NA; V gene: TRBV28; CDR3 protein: CASSGTGVVSLNEQFF; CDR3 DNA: TGTGCCAGCAGTGGAACGGGGGTAGTATCTCTGAATGAGCAGTTCTTC
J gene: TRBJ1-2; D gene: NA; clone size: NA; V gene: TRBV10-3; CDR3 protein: CAISQGISNGCTF; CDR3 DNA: TGTGCCATCAGTCAGGGGATTTCCAATGGCTGCACCTTC
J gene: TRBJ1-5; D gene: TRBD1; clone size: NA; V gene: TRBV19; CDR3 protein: CASSGTGGSNQPQHF; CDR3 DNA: TGTGCCAGTAGTGGAACAGGGGGGAGCAATCAGCCCCAGCATTTT
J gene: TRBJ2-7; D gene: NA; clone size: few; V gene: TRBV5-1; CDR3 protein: CASSLAGMDEQYF; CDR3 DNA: TGCGCCAGCAGCTTGGCAGGGATGGACGAGCAGTACTTC
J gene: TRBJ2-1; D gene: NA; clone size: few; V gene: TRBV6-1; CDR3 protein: CASSAVTGNNEQFF; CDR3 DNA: TGTGCCAGCAGTGCGGTGACAGGAAACAATGAGCAGTTCTTC
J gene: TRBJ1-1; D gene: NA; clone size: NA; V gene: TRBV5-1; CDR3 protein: CASSFEGYEAFF; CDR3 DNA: TGCGCCAGCAGCTTCGAGGGGTATGAAGCTTTCTTT
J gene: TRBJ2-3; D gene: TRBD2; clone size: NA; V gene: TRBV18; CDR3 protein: CASSAAREGTDTQYF; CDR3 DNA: TGTGCCAGCTCCGCGGCGCGGGAGGGCACAGATACGCAGTATTTT
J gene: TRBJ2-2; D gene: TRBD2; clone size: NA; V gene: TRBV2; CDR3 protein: CASSLAGGTTGELFF; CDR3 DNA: TGTGCCAGCAGTTTAGCGGGAGGGACCACCGGGGAGCTGTTTTTT
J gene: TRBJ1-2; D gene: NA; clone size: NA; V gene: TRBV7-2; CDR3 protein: CASSPRSDGYTF; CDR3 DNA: TGTGCCAGCAGCCCCCGATCGGATGGCTACACCTTC
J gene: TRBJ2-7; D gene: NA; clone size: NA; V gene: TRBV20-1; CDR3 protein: CSARWGEQYF; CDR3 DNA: TGCAGTGCTAGGTGGGGCGAGCAGTACTTC
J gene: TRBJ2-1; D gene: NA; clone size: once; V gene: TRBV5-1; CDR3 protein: CASSRGRNNEQFF; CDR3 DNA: TGCGCCAGCAGCCGGGGGAGAAACAATGAGCAGTTCTTC
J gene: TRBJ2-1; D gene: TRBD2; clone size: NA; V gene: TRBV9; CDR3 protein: CASSTPGTRGNEQFF; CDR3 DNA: TGTGCCAGCAGCACCCCCGGGACTAGGGGTAATGAGCAGTTCTTC
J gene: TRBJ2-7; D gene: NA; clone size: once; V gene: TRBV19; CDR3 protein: CASSAGPYEQYF; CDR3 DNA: TGTGCCAGTAGTGCCGGACCGTACGAGCAGTACTTC
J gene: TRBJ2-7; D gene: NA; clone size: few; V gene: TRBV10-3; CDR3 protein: CAISEGQGSYEQYF; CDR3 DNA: TGTGCCATCAGTGAAGGGCAGGGTTCCTACGAGCAGTACTTC
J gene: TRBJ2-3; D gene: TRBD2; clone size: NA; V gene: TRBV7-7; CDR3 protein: CATQRIAGVGVDTQYF; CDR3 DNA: TGTGCCACCCAAAGAATAGCGGGAGTAGGGGTAGATACGCAGTATTTT
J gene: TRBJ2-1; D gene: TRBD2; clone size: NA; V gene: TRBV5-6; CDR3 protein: CASSLVSGGGFF; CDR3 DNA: TGTGCCAGCAGCTTGGTTAGCGGGGGAGGATTCTTC